The TCR beta chain under discussion was sequenced for a study of technical replicates of blood from several donors. The assay was immunoSEQ multiplex PCR, and TCRdb's table has in-frame clones only and misses some. The table lists some 80,000 clones, 95% to 97% of them singletons. The origin of this receptor is a human donor in good health. Sequenced material: T cells isolated from PBMCs.

CDR3 region: CASGTSGSNEQFF. The CDR3 DNA follows: TGTGCTAGCGGGACTAGCGGGAGCAATGAGCAGTTCTTC. The chain combines TRBV12-5 with TRBJ2-1; TRBD2 aligns across 14 bases. In germline, CDR1 is LGHNT, CDR2 FRNRAP. This CDR3 is built from 13 residues. Losses at the gene ends were 9 bases for V and 6 bases for J; bases not matched to a gene: 1.